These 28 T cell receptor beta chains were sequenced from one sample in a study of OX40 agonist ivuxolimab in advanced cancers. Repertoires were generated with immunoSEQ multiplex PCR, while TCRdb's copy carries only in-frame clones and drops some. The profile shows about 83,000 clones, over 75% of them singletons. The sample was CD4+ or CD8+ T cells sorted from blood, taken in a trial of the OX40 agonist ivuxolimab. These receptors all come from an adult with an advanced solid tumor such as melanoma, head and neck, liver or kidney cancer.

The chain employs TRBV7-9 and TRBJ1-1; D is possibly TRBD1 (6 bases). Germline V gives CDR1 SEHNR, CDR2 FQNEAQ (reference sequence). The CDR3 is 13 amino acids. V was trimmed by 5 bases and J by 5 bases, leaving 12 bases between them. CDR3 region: CASSPQGITEAFF. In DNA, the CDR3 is TGTGCCAGCAGCCCACAGGGTATTACTGAAGCTTTCTTT.

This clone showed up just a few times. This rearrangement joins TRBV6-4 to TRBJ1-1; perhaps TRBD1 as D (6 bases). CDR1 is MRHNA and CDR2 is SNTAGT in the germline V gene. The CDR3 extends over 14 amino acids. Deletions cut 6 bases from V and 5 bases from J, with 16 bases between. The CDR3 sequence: CASRDSSRGTEAFF. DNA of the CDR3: TGTGCCAGCAGGGACAGTTCAAGGGGAACTGAAGCTTTCTTT.

The DNA for the CDR3 is TGTGCCAGCAGCTCGGGAGGGGAAGGGACGGTGTACTCACCCCTCCACTTT. Translating it yields CASSSGGEGTVYSPLHF. The chain uses TRBV5-4 and TRBJ1-6; tentatively, D is TRBD1 (5 bases). There are 17 residues in the CDR3. The germline V gene has CDR1 SGHNT and CDR2 YYREEE (reference sequence). V shed 3 bases and J shed 10 bases, with 23 bases lying between them.

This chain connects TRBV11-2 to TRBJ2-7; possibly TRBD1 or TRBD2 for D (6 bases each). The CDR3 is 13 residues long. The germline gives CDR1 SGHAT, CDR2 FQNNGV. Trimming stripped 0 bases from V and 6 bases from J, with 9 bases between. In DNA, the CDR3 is TGTGCCAGCAGCTTAGAATGGGGGGCCGAGCAGTACTTC. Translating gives CASSLEWGAEQYF.

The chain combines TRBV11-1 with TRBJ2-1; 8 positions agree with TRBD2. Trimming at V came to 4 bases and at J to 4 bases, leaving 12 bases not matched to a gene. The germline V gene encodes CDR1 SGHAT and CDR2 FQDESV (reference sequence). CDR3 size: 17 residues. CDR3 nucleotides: TGTGCCAGCAGCTCCCCGGCCGCGGGGGGCGTATACAATGAGCAGTTCTTC. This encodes CASSSPAAGGVYNEQFF. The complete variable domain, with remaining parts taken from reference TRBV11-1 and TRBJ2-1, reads EAEVAQSPRYKITEKSQAVAFWCDPISGHATLYWYRQILGQGPELLVQFQDESVVDDSQLPKDRFSAERLKGVDSTLKIQPAELGDSAMYLCASSSPAAGGVYNEQFFGPGTRLTVL.

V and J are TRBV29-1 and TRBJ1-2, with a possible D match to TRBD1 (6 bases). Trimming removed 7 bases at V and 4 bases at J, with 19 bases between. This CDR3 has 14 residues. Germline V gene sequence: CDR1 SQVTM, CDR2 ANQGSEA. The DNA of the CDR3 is TGCAGCGCCGGCGGCGAACAGGGTACCTATGGCTACACCTTC. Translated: CSAGGEQGTYGYTF.

Written as DNA, the CDR3 is TGTGCCAGCTCACCGGTAGGGGGGCCTGAAGATACGCAGTATTTT. Its translation is CASSPVGGPEDTQYF. This chain links TRBV18 with TRBJ2-3; TRBD1 or TRBD2 may be the D gene (6 bases each). This CDR3 has 15 residues. Germline V CDR1 and CDR2: KGHSH, LQKENI. V was trimmed by 3 bases and J by 5 bases, leaving 15 bases between them.

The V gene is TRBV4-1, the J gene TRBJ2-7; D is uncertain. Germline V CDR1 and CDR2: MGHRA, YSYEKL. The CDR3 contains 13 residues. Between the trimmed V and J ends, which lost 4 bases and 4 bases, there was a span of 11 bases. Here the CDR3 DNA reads TGCGCCAGCAGCCTACGAGGTAGTTACGAGCAGTACTTC. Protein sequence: CASSLRGSYEQYF.

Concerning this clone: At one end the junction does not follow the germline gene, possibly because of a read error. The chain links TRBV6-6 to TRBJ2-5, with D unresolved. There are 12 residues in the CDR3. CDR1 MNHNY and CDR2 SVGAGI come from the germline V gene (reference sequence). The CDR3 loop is CASCYTQETQYF. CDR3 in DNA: TGTGCCAGCTGTTATACTCAAGAGACCCAGTACTTC.

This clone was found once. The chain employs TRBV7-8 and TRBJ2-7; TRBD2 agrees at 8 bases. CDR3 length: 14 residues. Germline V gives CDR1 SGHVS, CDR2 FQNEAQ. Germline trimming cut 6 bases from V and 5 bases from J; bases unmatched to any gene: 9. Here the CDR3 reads CASRQGLVDHEQYF. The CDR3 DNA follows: TGTGCCAGCAGACAGGGACTAGTAGACCACGAGCAGTACTTC.

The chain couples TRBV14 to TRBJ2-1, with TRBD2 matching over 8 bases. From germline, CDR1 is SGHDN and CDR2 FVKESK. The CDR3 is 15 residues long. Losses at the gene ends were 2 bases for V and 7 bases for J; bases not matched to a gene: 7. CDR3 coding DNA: TGTGCCAGCAGCCAATTACTAGCGGCTACAAATGAGCAGTTCTTC. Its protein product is CASSQLLAATNEQFF.

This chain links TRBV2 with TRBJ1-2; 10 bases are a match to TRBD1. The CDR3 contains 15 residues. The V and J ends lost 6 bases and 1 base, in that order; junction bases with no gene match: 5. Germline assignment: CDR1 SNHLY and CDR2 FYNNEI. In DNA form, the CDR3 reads TGTGCCAGCAGGACCGGGACAGGGGATAACTATGGCTACACCTTC. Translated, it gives CASRTGTGDNYGYTF.

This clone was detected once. The CDR3 nucleotides read TGTGCCAGCAGCTTCCGTACGGCCAGGGAGAGCTATGGCTACACCTTC. Translation: CASSFRTARESYGYTF. The chain carries TRBV5-6 and TRBJ1-2; D possibly corresponds to TRBD1 (5 bases). The CDR3 runs to 16 residues. The ends were cut back, 2 bases at V and 4 bases at J, with 18 bases in the middle. CDR1 SGHDT and CDR2 YYEEEE come from the germline V gene. Looking up the rest from reference TRBV5-6 and TRBJ1-2 gives the full variable domain: DAGVTQSPTHLIKTRGQQVTLRCSPKSGHDTVSWYQQALGQGPQFIFQYYEEEERQRGNFPDRFSGHQFPNYSSELNVNALLLGDSALYLCASSFRTARESYGYTFGSGTRLTVV.

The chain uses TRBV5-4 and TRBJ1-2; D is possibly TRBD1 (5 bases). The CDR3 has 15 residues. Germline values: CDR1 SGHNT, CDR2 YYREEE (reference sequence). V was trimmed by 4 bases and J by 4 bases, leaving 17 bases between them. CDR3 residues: CASSQPGTRAYGYTF. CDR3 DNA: TGTGCCAGCAGCCAGCCGGGGACCAGGGCCTATGGCTACACCTTC. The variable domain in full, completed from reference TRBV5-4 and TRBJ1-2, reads ETGVTQSPTHLIKTRGQQVTLRCSSQSGHNTVSWYQQALGQGPQFIFQYYREEENGRGNFPPRFSGLQFPNYSSELNVNALELDDSALYLCASSQPGTRAYGYTFGSGTRLTVV.

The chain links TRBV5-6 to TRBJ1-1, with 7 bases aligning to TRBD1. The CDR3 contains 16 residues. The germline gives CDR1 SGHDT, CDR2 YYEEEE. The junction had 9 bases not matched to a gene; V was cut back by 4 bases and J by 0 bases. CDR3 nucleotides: TGTGCCAGCAGCAGAGGGGACAGACTTATGAACACTGAAGCTTTCTTT. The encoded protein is CASSRGDRLMNTEAFF.

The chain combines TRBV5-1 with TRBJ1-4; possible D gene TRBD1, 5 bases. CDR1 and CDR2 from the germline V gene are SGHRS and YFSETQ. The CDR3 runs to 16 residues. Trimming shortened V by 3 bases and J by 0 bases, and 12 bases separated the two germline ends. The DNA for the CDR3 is TGCGCCAGCAGCTGGGGGAATGGGGCAACTAATGAAAAACTGTTTTTT. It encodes CASSWGNGATNEKLFF.

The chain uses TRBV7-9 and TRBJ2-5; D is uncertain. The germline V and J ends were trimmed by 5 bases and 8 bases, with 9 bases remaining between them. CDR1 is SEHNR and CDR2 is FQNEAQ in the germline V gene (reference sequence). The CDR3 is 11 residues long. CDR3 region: CASSDEVTQYF. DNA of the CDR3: TGTGCCAGCAGCGACGAGGTTACCCAGTACTTC.

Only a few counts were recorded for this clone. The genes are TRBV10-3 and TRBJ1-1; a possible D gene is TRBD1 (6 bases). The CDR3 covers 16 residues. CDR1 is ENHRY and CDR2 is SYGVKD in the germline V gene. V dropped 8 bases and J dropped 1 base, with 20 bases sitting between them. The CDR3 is CAIAPVRGAGNTEAFF. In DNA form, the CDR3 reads TGTGCCATCGCACCGGTCCGGGGGGCAGGGAACACTGAAGCTTTCTTT.

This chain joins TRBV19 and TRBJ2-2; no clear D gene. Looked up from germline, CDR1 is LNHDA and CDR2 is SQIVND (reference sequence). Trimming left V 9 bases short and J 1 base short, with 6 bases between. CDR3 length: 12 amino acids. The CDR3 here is CASHRNTGELFF. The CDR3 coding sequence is TGTGCCAGCCACAGGAACACCGGGGAGCTGTTTTTT. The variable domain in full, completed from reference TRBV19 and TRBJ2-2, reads DGGITQSPKYLFRKEGQNVTLSCEQNLNHDAMYWYRQDPGQGLRLIYYSQIVNDFQKGDIAEGYSVSREKKESFPLTVTSAQKNPTAFYLCASHRNTGELFFGEGSRLTVL.

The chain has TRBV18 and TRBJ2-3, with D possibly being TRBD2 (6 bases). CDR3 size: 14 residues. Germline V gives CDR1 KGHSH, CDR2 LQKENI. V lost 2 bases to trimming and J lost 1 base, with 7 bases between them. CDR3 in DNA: TGTGCCAGCTCACCATGGGAGGGCACAGATACGCAGTATTTT. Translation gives CASSPWEGTDTQYF.

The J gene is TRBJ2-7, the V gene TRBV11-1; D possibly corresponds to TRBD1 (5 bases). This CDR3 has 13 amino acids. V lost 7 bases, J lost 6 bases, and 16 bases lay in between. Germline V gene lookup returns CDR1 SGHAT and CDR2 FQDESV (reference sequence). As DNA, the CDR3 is TGTGCCAGCAAAACAGGCGGTTCACCCGAGCAGTACTTC. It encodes CASKTGGSPEQYF.

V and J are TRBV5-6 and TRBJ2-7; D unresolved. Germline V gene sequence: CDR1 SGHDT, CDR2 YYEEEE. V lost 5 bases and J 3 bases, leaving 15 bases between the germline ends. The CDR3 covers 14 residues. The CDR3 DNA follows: TGTGCCAGCAGACGATTCGGACCGAGCTACGAGCAGTACTTC. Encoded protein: CASRRFGPSYEQYF. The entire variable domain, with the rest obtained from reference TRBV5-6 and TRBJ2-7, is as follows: DAGVTQSPTHLIKTRGQQVTLRCSPKSGHDTVSWYQQALGQGPQFIFQYYEEEERQRGNFPDRFSGHQFPNYSSELNVNALLLGDSALYLCASRRFGPSYEQYFGPGTRLTVT.

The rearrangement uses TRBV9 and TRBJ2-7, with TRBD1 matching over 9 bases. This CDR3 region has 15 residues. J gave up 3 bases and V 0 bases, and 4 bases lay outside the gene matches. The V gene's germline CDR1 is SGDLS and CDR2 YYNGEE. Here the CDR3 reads CASSVGTGVIYEQYF. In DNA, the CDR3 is TGTGCCAGCAGCGTAGGGACAGGGGTTATCTACGAGCAGTACTTC.

The DNA of the CDR3 is TGTGCCAGCAGCTTGGCTTCGGGGAAGGGGATAGGCTACACCTTC. Its protein is CASSLASGKGIGYTF. V is TRBV5-6 and J is TRBJ1-2, with D possibly being TRBD1 (5 bases). The V end was cut by 0 bases, the J end by 8 bases, with 17 bases between. CDR3 size: 15 residues. Germline CDR1 is SGHDT and CDR2 is YYEEEE.

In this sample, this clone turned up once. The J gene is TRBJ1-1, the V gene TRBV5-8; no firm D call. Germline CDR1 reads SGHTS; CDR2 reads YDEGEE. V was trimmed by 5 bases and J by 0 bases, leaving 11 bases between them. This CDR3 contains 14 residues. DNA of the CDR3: TGTGCCAGCAGTCAGGCCGTAATGAACACTGAAGCTTTCTTT. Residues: CASSQAVMNTEAFF.

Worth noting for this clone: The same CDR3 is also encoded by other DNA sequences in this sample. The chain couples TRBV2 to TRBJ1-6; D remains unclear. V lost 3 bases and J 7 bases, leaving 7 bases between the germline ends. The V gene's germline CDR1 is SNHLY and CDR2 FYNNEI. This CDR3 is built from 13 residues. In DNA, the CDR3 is TGTGCCAGCAGTGAGGTTGCGAATTCACCCCTCCACTTT. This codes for CASSEVANSPLHF.

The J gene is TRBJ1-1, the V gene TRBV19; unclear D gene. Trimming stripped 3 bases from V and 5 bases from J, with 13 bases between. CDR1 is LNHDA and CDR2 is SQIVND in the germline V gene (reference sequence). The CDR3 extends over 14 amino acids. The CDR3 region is CASSIDLGGTEAFF. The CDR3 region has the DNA TGTGCCAGTAGTATCGATTTGGGAGGGACTGAAGCTTTCTTT.

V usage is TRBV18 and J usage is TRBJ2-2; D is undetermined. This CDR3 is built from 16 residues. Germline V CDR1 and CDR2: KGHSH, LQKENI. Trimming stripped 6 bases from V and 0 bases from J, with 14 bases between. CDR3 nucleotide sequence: TGTGCCAGCTCCCCATTGAGTCCCGCGAACACCGGGGAGCTGTTTTTT. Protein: CASSPLSPANTGELFF.